What follows are 5 T cell receptor beta chains derived from one specimen sequenced in a study of T cells in Graves' hyperthyroidism and ophthalmopathy. RNA transcripts yielded amplified TCR beta CDR3 regions. The HTBI primer set served for first-round RT-PCR of the TCR CDR3. TCRdb analysed the multiplex PCR reads with MiXCR anew, one entry per CDR3 protein. The top ten clones hold about 29% of a sample with fewer than 200,000 distinct CDR3 sequences, over 15% of them seen once. Sequenced sample: blood. These receptors were collected from a woman aged 45-65 years with Graves' hyperthyroidism.

This clonotype was seen repeatedly, ten times or more. The rearrangement uses TRBV19 and TRBJ2-1; the match to TRBD1 covers 7 bases. CDR1 LNHDA and CDR2 SQIVND come from the germline V gene (reference sequence). Trimming cost V 7 bases and J 8 bases; bases outside gene matches: 11. The CDR3 spans 14 residues. CDR3 in amino acids: CASTDRAVGDEQFF. The CDR3 nucleotides read TGTGCCAGTACCGACAGGGCCGTCGGTGATGAGCAGTTCTTC.

This clonotype occurred many times. This chain uses TRBV10-3 with TRBJ1-1; tentative D call: TRBD1 (5 bases). CDR1 and CDR2 from the germline V gene are ENHRY and SYGVKD. Trimming pared 10 bases from V and 4 bases from J, leaving 19 bases between. The CDR3 has 14 residues. CDR3 protein: CATGPHAKGTEAFF. As DNA, the CDR3 is TGTGCCACGGGACCCCACGCCAAAGGCACTGAAGCTTTCTTT.

The sample holds many counts of this clonotype. This rearrangement joins TRBV18 to TRBJ2-5; the match to TRBD2 covers 13 bases. The ends lost 0 bases at V and 4 bases at J; junction bases unmatched: 5. The CDR3 consists of 17 residues. In germline, CDR1 is KGHSH, CDR2 LQKENI. The CDR3 nucleotides are TGTGCCAGCTCACCACCGACTAGCGGGGGGATCCGAGAGACCCAGTACTTC. Translation gives CASSPPTSGGIRETQYF.

This rearrangement joins TRBV6-5 to TRBJ1-2; D may be TRBD1 (6 bases). The CDR3 is made up of 15 amino acids. Trimming shortened V by 4 bases and J by 7 bases, and 19 bases separated the two germline ends. Per germline, CDR1 MNHEY and CDR2 SVGAGI. The CDR3 loop reads CASSLKWGARCGYTF. The DNA for the CDR3 is TGTGCCAGCAGTTTGAAATGGGGGGCAAGGTGTGGCTACACCTTC.

In its sample, this clonotype was seen many times. The chain has TRBV7-3 and TRBJ2-2; D tentatively reads TRBD1 or TRBD2 (5 bases each). The CDR3 spans 13 residues. CDR1 and CDR2 (germline): SGHTA, FQGTGA. V dropped 3 bases and J dropped 5 bases, with 7 bases sitting between them. The CDR3, as DNA: TGTGCCAGCAGCTTCGGGGCGACCGGGGAGCTGTTTTTT. Its protein product is CASSFGATGELFF. Variable domain in full (rest from reference TRBV7-3 and TRBJ2-2): GAGVSQTPSNKVTEKGKYVELRCDPISGHTALYWYRQSLGQGPEFLIYFQGTGAADDSGLPNDRFFAVRPEGSVSTLKIQRTERGDSAVYLCASSFGATGELFFGEGSRLTVL.